The clone carrying this TCR beta chain was observed at least ten times. The data belong to a study of molecular identifiers for immune sequencing clone quantification. TCRdb itself ran the PCR reads through MiXCR, one entry per CDR3 protein. The repertoire holds roughly 630,000 distinct CDR3 sequences, with over 25% as singletons. From germline, CDR1 is KGHDR and CDR2 SFDVKD. The CDR3 consists of 16 residues. V lost 5 bases to trimming and J lost 0 bases, with 10 bases between them. The chain uses TRBV24-1 and TRBJ2-6; D gene uncertain. The sequence was obtained from a human donor in good health. Some libraries in this study had Jurkat cell RNA spiked in. The sequenced sample consisted of naive CD8+ T cells from blood, with Jurkat cell RNA spiked in. The sample's subset: FACS-sorted CD8+CD4-CCR7+CD45RA+ naive T cells. CDR3 DNA sequence: TGTGCCACCAGTGGAGACACCAGCTCTGGGGCCAACGTCCTGACTTTC. Translating it yields CATSGDTSSGANVLTF.